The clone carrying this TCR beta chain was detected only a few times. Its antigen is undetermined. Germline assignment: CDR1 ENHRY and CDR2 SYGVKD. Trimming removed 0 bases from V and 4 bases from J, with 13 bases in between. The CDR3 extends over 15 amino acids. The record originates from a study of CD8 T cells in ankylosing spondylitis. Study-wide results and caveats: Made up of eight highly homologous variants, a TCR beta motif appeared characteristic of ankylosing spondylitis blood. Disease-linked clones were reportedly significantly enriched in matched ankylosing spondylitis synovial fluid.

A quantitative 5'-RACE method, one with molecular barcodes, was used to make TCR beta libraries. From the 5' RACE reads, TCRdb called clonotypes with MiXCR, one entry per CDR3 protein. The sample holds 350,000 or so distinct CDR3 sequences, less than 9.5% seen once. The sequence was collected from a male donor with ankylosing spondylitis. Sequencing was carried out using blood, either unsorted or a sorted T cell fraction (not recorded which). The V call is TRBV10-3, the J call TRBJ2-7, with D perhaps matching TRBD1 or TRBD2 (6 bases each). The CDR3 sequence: CAISESNRGRYEQYF. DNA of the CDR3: TGTGCCATCAGTGAGTCGAATAGGGGGAGGTACGAGCAGTACTTC.